This passage covers 31 T cell receptor beta chains from one sample sequenced in a study of beta chain features in type 1 diabetes (dated by TCRdb to between 2017 and 2018). To prepare the library, the immunoSEQ multiplex PCR assay was applied. The entire amount of isolated RNA was reverse transcribed using the High Capacity cDNA Reverse Transcription Kit, so the sequenced TCRB transcripts were expressed ones. Entries here come from immuneACCESS through TCRdb and include only in-frame sequences with V and J called. Some clones fail to appear in such tables; in the studies checked, an unresolved V gene covers under half of the shortfall, and the cause of the remainder is unknown. This sample is represented by some 900,000 clones; about a sixth of them were singletons. 0.023% of the sample lies in the top ten. The material sequenced was naive CD4+ T cells from blood. Read against the paper, the sample's cell subset or site label means: true naive CD4+ T cells. These receptors were taken from a woman between 18 and 30 years old in good health.

This clone has just a few counts. The chain has TRBV11-2 and TRBJ2-3, with D perhaps matching TRBD1 or TRBD2 (5 bases each). CDR3 length equals 14 residues. In germline, CDR1 is SGHAT, CDR2 FQNNGV. V was cut by 8 bases and J by 2 bases, with 14 bases left in between. The CDR3 region is CASGRGPLTDTQYF. Written as DNA, the CDR3 is TGTGCCAGCGGCCGGGGACCTCTCACAGATACGCAGTATTTT.

The chain's CDR3 is CASRGPEQYF. In DNA, the CDR3 is TGTGCCAGCAGGGGGCCCGAGCAGTACTTC. The V and J genes are TRBV27 and TRBJ2-7, with a weak D call TRBD1 (5 bases). With 6 bases removed from V and 6 bases from J, the gap between germline ends came to 6 bases. Germline V gives CDR1 MNHEY, CDR2 SMNVEV (reference sequence). The CDR3 contains 10 residues.

The CDR3 DNA sequence: TGTGCCAGCAGCTTAGGGGCGGCGTATGGCTACACCTTC. Translated: CASSLGAAYGYTF. This rearrangement joins TRBV7-9 to TRBJ1-2, with D unresolved. Germline loops: CDR1 SEHNR, CDR2 FQNEAQ (reference sequence). CDR3 length: 13 residues. V was pared by 1 base and J by 5 bases, with 8 bases between.

The chain employs TRBV5-1 and TRBJ2-3; D remains unclear. The CDR3 is 13 residues long. Per the germline V gene, CDR1 is SGHRS and CDR2 is YFSETQ. Trimming removed 4 bases from V and 4 bases from J, with 10 bases in between. The CDR3 DNA sequence: TGCGCCAGCAGCCTCGCTACCGCAGATACGCAGTATTTT. The encoded protein is CASSLATADTQYF.

This clone appeared a single time. The chain carries TRBV7-9 and TRBJ1-1; TRBD1 is a possible D gene (5 bases). The germline V gene encodes CDR1 SEHNR and CDR2 FQNEAQ (reference sequence). CDR3 length equals 14 residues. V was pared by 2 bases and J by 0 bases, with 7 bases between. CDR3 region: CASSLMGVNTEAFF. The CDR3 nucleotides read TGTGCCAGCAGCTTAATGGGGGTGAACACTGAAGCTTTCTTT.

The genes are TRBV6-1 and TRBJ2-3, with D possibly being TRBD1 (6 bases). The CDR3 runs to 14 residues. Germline loops: CDR1 MNHNS, CDR2 SASEGT. V lost 6 bases to trimming and J lost 0 bases, with 10 bases between them. This chain's CDR3 is CASRRQESTDTQYF. Written as DNA, the CDR3 is TGTGCCAGCAGAAGACAGGAAAGCACAGATACGCAGTATTTT.

This clone turned up a few times. This sequence joins TRBV15 and TRBJ2-3, with a weak D call TRBD1 (6 bases). Germline CDR1 and CDR2: LNHNV and YYDKDF (reference sequence). There are 16 residues in the CDR3. Trimming left V 5 bases short and J 0 bases short, with 15 bases between. The CDR3 bases are TGTGCCACCAGCTCGGGACAACCGTACAGCACAGATACGCAGTATTTT. This encodes CATSSGQPYSTDTQYF.

Only a few counts were recorded for this clone. The chain recombines TRBV5-4 with TRBJ2-1; 9 bases agree with TRBD2. From germline, CDR1 is SGHNT and CDR2 YYREEE (reference sequence). The CDR3 covers 14 residues. The ends lost 1 base at V and 5 bases at J; junction bases unmatched: 1. The CDR3: CASSLRLADNEQFF. The DNA of the CDR3 is TGTGCCAGCAGCTTGAGACTAGCGGACAATGAGCAGTTCTTC.

This chain uses TRBV29-1 with TRBJ1-1; 7 nucleotides line up with TRBD1. The germline V gene encodes CDR1 SQVTM and CDR2 ANQGSEA. Trimming removed 3 bases from V and 4 bases from J; junction bases left unmatched: 2. This CDR3 is built from 12 residues. DNA of the CDR3: TGCAGCGTTGACAGACAGGGCACTGAAGCTTTCTTT. It specifies CSVDRQGTEAFF.

This chain links TRBV28 with TRBJ2-3; TRBD2 matches 9 bases. The V gene's germline CDR1 is MDHEN and CDR2 SYDVKM. With 6 bases clipped from V and 4 bases from J, the junction kept 8 bases outside the gene matches. The CDR3 length is 15 residues. CDR3 nucleotides: TGTGCCAGCAGCCCCGCGGCGGGAGGGCCAGATACGCAGTATTTT. Residues: CASSPAAGGPDTQYF.

A few counts support this clone. This chain uses TRBV6-6 with TRBJ2-1; 14 nucleotides agree with TRBD2. After removal of 6 bases from V and 8 bases from J, the junction contained 6 bases not matched to a gene. The CDR3 covers 15 residues. CDR1 is MNHNY, CDR2 SVGAGI, per germline (reference sequence). CDR3 bases: TGTGCCAGCAGAGCCGGGACTAGCGGGAGCTATGAGCAGTTCTTC. It is translated as CASRAGTSGSYEQFF.

This clone has only a few counts. The chain is built from TRBV28 and TRBJ2-2; D uncertain. The germline CDR1 and CDR2 sequences are MDHEN and SYDVKM. The CDR3 is 12 amino acids. Trimming shortened V by 6 bases and J by 5 bases, and 7 bases separated the two germline ends. CDR3 nucleotides: TGTGCCAGCAGGGTTAGAACCGGGGAGCTGTTTTTT. Its protein is CASRVRTGELFF. The full variable domain, completed using reference TRBV28 and TRBJ2-2, is DVKVTQSSRYLVKRTGEKVFLECVQDMDHENMFWYRQDPGLGLRLIYFSYDVKMKEKGDIPEGYSVSREKKERFSLILESASTNQTSMYLCASRVRTGELFFGEGSRLTVL.

This clone was counted only a few times. The V call is TRBV7-6, the J call TRBJ2-2; D gene uncertain. CDR3 length equals 13 residues. V dropped 3 bases and J dropped 1 base, with 3 bases sitting between them. Per the germline V gene, CDR1 is SGHVS and CDR2 is FNYEAQ. CDR3 loop: CASSFRNTGELFF. CDR3 DNA sequence: TGTGCCAGCAGCTTCCGGAACACCGGGGAGCTGTTTTTT.

This clone was counted a few times. The chain combines TRBV28 with TRBJ2-1; the D gene is possibly TRBD2 (6 bases). There are 14 residues in the CDR3. Trimming shortened V by 2 bases and J by 8 bases, and 13 bases separated the two germline ends. Germline assignment: CDR1 MDHEN and CDR2 SYDVKM. CDR3 region: CASSLVRDGHEQFF. The CDR3 DNA reads TGTGCCAGCAGTTTAGTGCGGGATGGACATGAGCAGTTCTTC.

Only a few counts were recorded for this clone. The chain recombines TRBV5-1 with TRBJ2-7; 7 nucleotides line up with TRBD2. CDR1 SGHRS and CDR2 YFSETQ come from the germline V gene. This CDR3 spans 15 amino acids. V gave up 0 bases and J gave up 3 bases; unmatched junction bases: 6. The CDR3 loop reads CASSLGGTGGYEQYF. CDR3 nucleotides: TGCGCCAGCAGCTTGGGGGGAACGGGAGGCTACGAGCAGTACTTC.

The CDR3 protein is CASGSVTNYGYTF. The CDR3 bases are TGTGCCAGTGGATCCGTGACCAACTATGGCTACACCTTC. The chain combines TRBV19 with TRBJ1-2; D unclear. This CDR3 spans 13 amino acids. V was trimmed by 8 bases and J by 2 bases, leaving 12 bases between them. Germline assignment: CDR1 LNHDA and CDR2 SQIVND (reference sequence).

This clone was seen only a few times. This sequence joins TRBV5-4 and TRBJ2-1, with D possibly matching TRBD2 (6 bases). Trimming cost V 4 bases and J 7 bases, with 18 bases left between them. The germline V gene encodes CDR1 SGHNT and CDR2 YYREEE (reference sequence). The CDR3 totals 15 residues. In nucleotides, the CDR3 is TGTGCCAGCAGCATTAGCGGTCGTATTGGAAATGAGCAGTTCTTC. As protein: CASSISGRIGNEQFF.

This clone has only a few counts. V and J are TRBV28 and TRBJ2-1; D is perhaps TRBD2 (6 bases). Germline CDR1 reads MDHEN; CDR2 reads SYDVKM. The CDR3 totals 14 residues. The V end lost 5 bases, the J end lost 3 bases, and 11 bases lay between the germline ends. The DNA of the CDR3 is TGTGCCAGCAGTGGCGACGGGAGCTACAATGAGCAGTTCTTC. Its protein product is CASSGDGSYNEQFF.

J is TRBJ2-7 and V is TRBV11-2; TRBD1 might be the D (6 bases). V lost 0 bases and J lost 5, with 11 bases in between. This CDR3 spans 14 amino acids. Germline V gene data show CDR1 as SGHAT and CDR2 as FQNNGV. The CDR3 loop reads CASSLDRGVHEQYF. Here the CDR3 DNA reads TGTGCCAGCAGCTTAGACAGGGGTGTCCACGAGCAGTACTTC.

The chain uses TRBV7-2 and TRBJ2-1; tentative D call: TRBD1 (5 bases). Germline V gives CDR1 SGHTA, CDR2 FQGNSA. CDR3 size: 15 residues. Trimming pared 8 bases from V and 0 bases from J, leaving 14 bases between. This chain's CDR3 is CASLRQSSSYNEQFF. CDR3 nucleotides: TGTGCCAGCCTACGACAGAGTAGCTCCTACAATGAGCAGTTCTTC.

This clone was recorded once. The CDR3 protein is CAISARSRDTQYF. The CDR3 nucleotides are TGTGCCATCAGTGCCCGGAGTAGGGATACGCAGTATTTT. V and J are TRBV10-3 and TRBJ2-3; no firm D call. V lost 4 bases to trimming and J lost 6 bases, with 11 bases between them. CDR1 and CDR2 from the germline V gene are ENHRY and SYGVKD. CDR3 length: 13 amino acids.

There are a few counts of this clone. The chain links TRBV2 to TRBJ1-5, with unresolved D. Per the germline V gene, CDR1 is SNHLY and CDR2 is FYNNEI. The CDR3 totals 15 residues. V was cut by 3 bases and J by 2 bases, with 11 bases left in between. Written as DNA, the CDR3 is TGTGCCAGCAGTGACGGCGGGATCGGCAATCAGCCCCAGCATTTT. This encodes CASSDGGIGNQPQHF.

This clone was found a few times. The chain recombines TRBV28 with TRBJ2-1; 13 bases map to TRBD2. CDR1 MDHEN and CDR2 SYDVKM come from the germline V gene. The CDR3 sequence is 19 residues long. With V trimmed by 5 bases and J by 10 bases, 20 bases remained unmatched. The CDR3 DNA is TGTGCCAGCAGTCCAAGCCAAAAACCGACACGGACTAGCGGGAGCGAGCAGTTCTTC. Amino acid sequence: CASSPSQKPTRTSGSEQFF.

This clone was seen a handful of times. The chain joins TRBV21-1 to TRBJ2-3; the DNA was not used to check the table's D call, TRBD2. TRBV21-1 is termed a pseudogene. CDR3 size: 16 residues. Here the CDR3 DNA reads TGTGCCAGCAGCAACGGTCGCCGGACTAGCACAGATACGCAGTATTTT. Amino acid sequence: CASSNGRRTSTDTQYF.

This clone has a handful of counts. V is TRBV2 and J is TRBJ1-4, with D hard to call. The CDR3 totals 13 residues. Trimming took 4 bases from V and 7 from J, leaving 10 bases between them. CDR1 is SNHLY, CDR2 FYNNEI, per germline. The CDR3 loop reads CASSVVTVEKLFF. The CDR3 DNA reads TGTGCCAGCAGTGTAGTAACAGTTGAAAAACTGTTTTTT.

This clone was detected a few times. The chain has TRBV19 and TRBJ2-3, with D possibly being TRBD2 (6 bases). The CDR3 extends over 14 amino acids. Germline CDR1 and CDR2: LNHDA and SQIVND (reference sequence). V dropped 5 bases and J dropped 6 bases, with 15 bases sitting between them. DNA of the CDR3: TGTGCCAGTAGTCAACGGGAGTCTAGTGATACGCAGTATTTT. Translating gives CASSQRESSDTQYF.

This sequence joins TRBV6-5 and TRBJ2-7; D may be TRBD2 (5 bases). Germline lookup yields CDR1 MNHEY and CDR2 SVGAGI. The V and J ends lost 3 bases and 2 bases respectively, with 11 bases between them. This CDR3 has 14 amino acids. The CDR3 coding sequence is TGTGCCAGCAGTTATGGGCCCGGGGCCTACGAGCAGTACTTC. This encodes CASSYGPGAYEQYF.

The gene calls are TRBV5-1 and TRBJ2-7, with 8 nucleotides matching TRBD2. The germline gives CDR1 SGHRS, CDR2 YFSETQ. The ends lost 2 bases at V and 3 bases at J; junction bases unmatched: 4. The CDR3 runs to 14 residues. The CDR3 bases are TGCGCCAGCAGCTTTACTAGCGGTGACTACGAGCAGTACTTC. Amino acid sequence: CASSFTSGDYEQYF. Full variable domain (missing parts from reference TRBV5-1 and TRBJ2-7): KAGVTQTPRYLIKTRGQQVTLSCSPISGHRSVSWYQQTPGQGLQFLFEYFSETQRNKGNFPGRFSGRQFSNSRSEMNVSTLELGDSALYLCASSFTSGDYEQYFGPGTRLTVT.

V gene TRBV15 combines with J gene TRBJ2-5; D is unclear. V lost 1 base to trimming and J lost 5 bases, with 8 bases between them. Germline V lookup: CDR1 LNHNV, CDR2 YYDKDF (reference sequence). This CDR3 has 13 residues. The DNA for the CDR3 is TGTGCCACCAGCAGAGGTCTTAGGGAGACCCAGTACTTC. Its protein product is CATSRGLRETQYF.

There are a few counts of this clone. The chain combines TRBV28 with TRBJ2-3; 7 bases are a match to TRBD2. Germline V gene data show CDR1 as MDHEN and CDR2 as SYDVKM. V was clipped by 6 bases and J by 5 bases; unmatched bases: 11. The CDR3 has 15 amino acids. DNA of the CDR3: TGTGCCAGCAGGCCGGCCGGGAGCGGGGTAGATACGCAGTATTTT. It encodes CASRPAGSGVDTQYF.

The gene calls are TRBV6-5 and TRBJ1-2, with unresolved D. Looked up from germline, CDR1 is MNHEY and CDR2 is SVGAGI. The length of the CDR3 is 15 residues. Trimming pared 0 bases from V and 0 bases from J, leaving 8 bases between. The CDR3 here is CASSYSHRTNYGYTF. CDR3 bases: TGTGCCAGCAGTTACTCGCACAGAACTAACTATGGCTACACCTTC.